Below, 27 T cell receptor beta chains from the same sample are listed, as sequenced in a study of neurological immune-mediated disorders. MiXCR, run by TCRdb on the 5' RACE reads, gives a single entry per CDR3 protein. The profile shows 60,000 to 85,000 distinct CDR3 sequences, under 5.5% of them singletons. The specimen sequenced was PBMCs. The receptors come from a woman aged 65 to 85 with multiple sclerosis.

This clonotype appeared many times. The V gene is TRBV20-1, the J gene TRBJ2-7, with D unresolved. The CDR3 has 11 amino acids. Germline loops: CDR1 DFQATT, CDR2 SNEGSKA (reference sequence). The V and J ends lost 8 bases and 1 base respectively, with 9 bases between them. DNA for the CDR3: TGCAGTTTGAAGAATTCCTACGAGCAGTACTTC. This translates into CSLKNSYEQYF.

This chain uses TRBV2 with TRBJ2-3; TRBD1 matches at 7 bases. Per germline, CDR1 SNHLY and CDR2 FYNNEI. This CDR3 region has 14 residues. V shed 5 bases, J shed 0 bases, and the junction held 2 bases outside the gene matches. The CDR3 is CASSWDRSTDTQYF. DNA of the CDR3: TGTGCCAGCAGTTGGGACAGAAGCACAGATACGCAGTATTTT.

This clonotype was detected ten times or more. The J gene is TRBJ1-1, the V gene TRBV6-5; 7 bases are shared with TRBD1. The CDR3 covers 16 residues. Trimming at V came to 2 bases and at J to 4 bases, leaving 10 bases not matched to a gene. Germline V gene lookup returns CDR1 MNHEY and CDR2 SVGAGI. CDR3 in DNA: TGTGCCAGCAGTTACATTTCCGAAGGGGGCGGCACTGAAGCTTTCTTT. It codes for CASSYISEGGGTEAFF.

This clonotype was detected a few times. The CDR3 region is CSASQTGYSNQPQHF. The CDR3 coding sequence is TGCAGTGCTAGTCAGACAGGCTATAGCAATCAGCCCCAGCATTTT. J is TRBJ1-5 and V is TRBV20-1, with D possibly matching TRBD1 (6 bases). Germline assignment: CDR1 DFQATT and CDR2 SNEGSKA (reference sequence). Trimming took 3 bases from V and 0 from J, leaving 12 bases between them. This CDR3 has 15 amino acids.

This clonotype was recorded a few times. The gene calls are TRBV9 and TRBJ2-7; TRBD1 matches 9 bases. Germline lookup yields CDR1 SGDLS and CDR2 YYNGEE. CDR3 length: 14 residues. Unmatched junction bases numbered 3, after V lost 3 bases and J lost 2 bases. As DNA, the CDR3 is TGTGCCAGCAGCGGAAGACAGGGGGCCTACGAGCAGTACTTC. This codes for CASSGRQGAYEQYF.

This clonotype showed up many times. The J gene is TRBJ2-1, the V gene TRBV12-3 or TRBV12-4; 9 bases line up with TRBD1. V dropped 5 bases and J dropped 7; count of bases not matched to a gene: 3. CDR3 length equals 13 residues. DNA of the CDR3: TGTGCCAGCAGTCCCGGGACAGGGAATGAGCAGTTCTTC. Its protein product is CASSPGTGNEQFF.

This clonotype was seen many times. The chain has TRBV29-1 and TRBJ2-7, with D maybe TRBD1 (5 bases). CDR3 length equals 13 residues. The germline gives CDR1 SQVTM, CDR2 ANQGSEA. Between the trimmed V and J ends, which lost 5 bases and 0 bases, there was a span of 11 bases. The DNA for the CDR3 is TGCAGCGTTCAGACAGCTTACTCCTACGAGCAGTACTTC. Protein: CSVQTAYSYEQYF.

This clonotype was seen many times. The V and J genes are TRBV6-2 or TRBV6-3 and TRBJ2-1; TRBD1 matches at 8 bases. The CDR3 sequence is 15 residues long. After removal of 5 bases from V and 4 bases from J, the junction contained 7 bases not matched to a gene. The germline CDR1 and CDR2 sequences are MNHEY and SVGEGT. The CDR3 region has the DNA TGTGCCAGCAGTCCTCGGACAGGGCGATACAATGAGCAGTTCTTC. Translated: CASSPRTGRYNEQFF.

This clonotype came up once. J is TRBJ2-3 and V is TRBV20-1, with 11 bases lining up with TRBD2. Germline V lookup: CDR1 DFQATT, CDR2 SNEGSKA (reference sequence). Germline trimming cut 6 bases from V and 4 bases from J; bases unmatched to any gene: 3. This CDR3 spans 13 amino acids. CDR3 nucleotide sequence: TGCAGTGCCGGGACTAGCGGTGCAGATACGCAGTATTTT. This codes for CSAGTSGADTQYF.

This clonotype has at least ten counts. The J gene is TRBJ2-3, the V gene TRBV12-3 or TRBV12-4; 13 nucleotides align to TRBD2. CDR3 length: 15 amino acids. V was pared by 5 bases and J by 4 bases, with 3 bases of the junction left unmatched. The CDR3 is CASSPGLAGADTQYF. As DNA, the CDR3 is TGTGCCAGCAGTCCCGGACTAGCGGGAGCAGATACGCAGTATTTT.

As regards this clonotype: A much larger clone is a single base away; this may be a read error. CDR3 in amino acids: CASNLKQGRIKKIQYF. The CDR3 DNA sequence: TGTGCCAGCAACCTGAAACAGGGCAGAATCAAAAAAATTCAGTACTTC. The rearrangement joins TRBV2 to TRBJ2-4; possible D gene TRBD1, 6 bases. Looked up from germline, CDR1 is SNHLY and CDR2 is FYNNEI. The CDR3 is 16 amino acids.

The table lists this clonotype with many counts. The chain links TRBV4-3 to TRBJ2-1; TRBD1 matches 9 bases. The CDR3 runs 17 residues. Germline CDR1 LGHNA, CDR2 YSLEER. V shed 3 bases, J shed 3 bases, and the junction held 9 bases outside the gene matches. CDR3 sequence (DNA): TGCGCCAGCAGCCAGGCTACCGGGACAGGGAACTACAATGAGCAGTTCTTC. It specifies CASSQATGTGNYNEQFF.

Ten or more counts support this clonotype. The chain's CDR3 is CSARGINRDRATYEQYF. Here the CDR3 DNA reads TGCAGTGCTAGAGGTATTAACCGGGACAGGGCAACCTACGAGCAGTACTTC. The rearrangement uses TRBV20-1 and TRBJ2-7; 9 nucleotides match TRBD1. J lost 2 bases, V lost 1 base, and 12 bases had no gene match. The CDR3 is 17 amino acids. The germline gives CDR1 DFQATT, CDR2 SNEGSKA (reference sequence).

Here the CDR3 reads CATSDPDRTGPGDPTDTQYF. CDR3 nucleotide sequence: TGTGCCACCAGTGATCCGGACAGGACTGGACCTGGCGACCCCACAGATACGCAGTATTTT. The V and J genes are TRBV24-1 and TRBJ2-3; 7 nucleotides agree with TRBD1. This CDR3 is 20 amino acids long. Germline values: CDR1 KGHDR, CDR2 SFDVKD. The junction had 19 bases not matched to a gene; V was cut back by 3 bases and J by 2 bases.

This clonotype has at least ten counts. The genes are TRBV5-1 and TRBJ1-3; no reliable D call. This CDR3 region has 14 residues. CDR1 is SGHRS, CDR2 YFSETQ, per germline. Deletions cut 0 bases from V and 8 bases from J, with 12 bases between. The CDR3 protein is CASSLEYRGDTIYF. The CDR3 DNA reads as TGCGCCAGCAGCTTGGAGTACAGAGGTGACACCATATATTTT.

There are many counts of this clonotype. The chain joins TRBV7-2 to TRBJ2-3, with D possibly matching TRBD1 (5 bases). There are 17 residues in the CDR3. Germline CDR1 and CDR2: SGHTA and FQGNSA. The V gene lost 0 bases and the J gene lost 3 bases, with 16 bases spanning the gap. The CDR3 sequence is CASSLAQRGGRTDTQYF. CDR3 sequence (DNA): TGTGCCAGCAGCTTAGCGCAAAGGGGCGGTAGGACAGATACGCAGTATTTT.

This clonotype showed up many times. DNA of the CDR3: TGTGCCAGCAGCTCCGGAATTAGTTTTGGCTACACCTTC. This sequence encodes CASSSGISFGYTF. J is TRBJ1-2 and V is TRBV7-9; D gene ambiguous. CDR1 SEHNR and CDR2 FQNEAQ come from the germline V gene (reference sequence). Trimming stripped 4 bases from V and 7 bases from J, with 13 bases between. The CDR3 extends over 13 amino acids. The whole variable domain, remainder taken from reference TRBV7-9 and TRBJ1-2, is DTGVSQNPRHKITKRGQNVTFRCDPISEHNRLYWYRQTLGQGPEFLTYFQNEAQLEKSRLLSDRFSAERPKGSFSTLEIQRTEQGDSAMYLCASSSGISFGYTFGSGTRLTVV.

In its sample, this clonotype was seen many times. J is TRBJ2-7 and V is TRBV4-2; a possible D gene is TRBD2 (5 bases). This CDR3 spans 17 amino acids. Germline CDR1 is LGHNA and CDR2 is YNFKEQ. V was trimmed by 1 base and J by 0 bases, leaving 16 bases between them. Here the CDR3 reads CASSQVSAEDFSYEQYF. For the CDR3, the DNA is TGTGCCAGCAGCCAAGTTTCAGCCGAGGACTTCTCCTACGAGCAGTACTTC.

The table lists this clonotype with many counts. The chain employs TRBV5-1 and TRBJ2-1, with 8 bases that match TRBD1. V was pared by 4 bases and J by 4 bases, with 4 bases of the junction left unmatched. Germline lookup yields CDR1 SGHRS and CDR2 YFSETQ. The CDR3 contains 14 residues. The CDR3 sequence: CASSLTGGYNEQFF. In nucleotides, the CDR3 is TGCGCCAGCAGCCTCACAGGGGGTTACAATGAGCAGTTCTTC.

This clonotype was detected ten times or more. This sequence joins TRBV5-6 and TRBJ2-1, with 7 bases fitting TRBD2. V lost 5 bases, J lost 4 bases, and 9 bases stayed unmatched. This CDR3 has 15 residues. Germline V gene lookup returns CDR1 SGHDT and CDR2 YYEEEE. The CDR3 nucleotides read TGTGCCAGCAGGCCTCCTAGCGGACCATACAATGAGCAGTTCTTC. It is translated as CASRPPSGPYNEQFF. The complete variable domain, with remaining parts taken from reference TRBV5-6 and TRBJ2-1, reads DAGVTQSPTHLIKTRGQQVTLRCSPKSGHDTVSWYQQALGQGPQFIFQYYEEEERQRGNFPDRFSGHQFPNYSSELNVNALLLGDSALYLCASRPPSGPYNEQFFGPGTRLTVL.

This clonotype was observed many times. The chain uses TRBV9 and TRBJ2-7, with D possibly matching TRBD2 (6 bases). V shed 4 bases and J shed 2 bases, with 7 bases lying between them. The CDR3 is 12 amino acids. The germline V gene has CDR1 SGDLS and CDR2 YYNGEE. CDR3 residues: CASSRGTYEQYF. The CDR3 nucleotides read TGTGCCAGCAGCCGGGGGACCTACGAGCAGTACTTC.

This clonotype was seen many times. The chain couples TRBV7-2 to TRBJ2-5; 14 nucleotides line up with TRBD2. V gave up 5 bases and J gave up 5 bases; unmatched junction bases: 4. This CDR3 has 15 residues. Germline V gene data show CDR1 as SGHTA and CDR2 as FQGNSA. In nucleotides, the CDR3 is TGTGCCAGCAGCCGTAGGACTAGCGGGAGGGAGACCCAGTACTTC. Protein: CASSRRTSGRETQYF.

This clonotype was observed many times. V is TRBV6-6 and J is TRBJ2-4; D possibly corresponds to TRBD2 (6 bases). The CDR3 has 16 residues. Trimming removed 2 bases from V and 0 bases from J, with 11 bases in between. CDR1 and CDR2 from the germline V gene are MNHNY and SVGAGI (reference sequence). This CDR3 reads CASSYREELAKNIQYF. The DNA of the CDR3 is TGTGCCAGCAGTTACAGGGAGGAGCTAGCCAAAAACATTCAGTACTTC.

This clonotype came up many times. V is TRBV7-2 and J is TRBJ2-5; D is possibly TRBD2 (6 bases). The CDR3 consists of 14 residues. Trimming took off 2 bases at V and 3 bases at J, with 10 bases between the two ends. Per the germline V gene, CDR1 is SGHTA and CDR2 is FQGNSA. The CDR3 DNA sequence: TGTGCCAGCAGCTTACGGAGGGCCGAAGAGACCCAGTACTTC. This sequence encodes CASSLRRAEETQYF.

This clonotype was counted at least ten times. Here the CDR3 reads CASSQIGGNEQFF. The CDR3 DNA reads as TGTGCCAGCAGTCAAATCGGAGGAAATGAGCAGTTCTTC. This sequence joins TRBV5-6 and TRBJ2-1; maybe TRBD2 (5 bases). The CDR3 spans 13 residues. CDR1 and CDR2 (germline): SGHDT, YYEEEE. The V end lost 5 bases, the J end lost 7 bases, and 13 bases lay between the germline ends. Complete variable domain (other parts from reference TRBV5-6 and TRBJ2-1): DAGVTQSPTHLIKTRGQQVTLRCSPKSGHDTVSWYQQALGQGPQFIFQYYEEEERQRGNFPDRFSGHQFPNYSSELNVNALLLGDSALYLCASSQIGGNEQFFGPGTRLTVL.

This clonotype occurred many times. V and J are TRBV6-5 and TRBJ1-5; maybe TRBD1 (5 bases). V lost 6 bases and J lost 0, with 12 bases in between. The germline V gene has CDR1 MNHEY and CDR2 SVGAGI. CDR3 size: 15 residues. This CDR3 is CASRRDGNSNQPQHF. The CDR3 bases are TGTGCCAGCAGACGGGACGGTAATAGCAATCAGCCCCAGCATTTT.

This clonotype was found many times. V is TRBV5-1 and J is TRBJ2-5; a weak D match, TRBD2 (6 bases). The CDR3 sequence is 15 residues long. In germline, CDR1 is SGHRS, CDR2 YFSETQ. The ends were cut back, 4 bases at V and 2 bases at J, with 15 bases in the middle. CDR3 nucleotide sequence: TGCGCCAGCAGCCGAGGAAGCGGGTTACAAGAGACCCAGTACTTC. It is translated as CASSRGSGLQETQYF.